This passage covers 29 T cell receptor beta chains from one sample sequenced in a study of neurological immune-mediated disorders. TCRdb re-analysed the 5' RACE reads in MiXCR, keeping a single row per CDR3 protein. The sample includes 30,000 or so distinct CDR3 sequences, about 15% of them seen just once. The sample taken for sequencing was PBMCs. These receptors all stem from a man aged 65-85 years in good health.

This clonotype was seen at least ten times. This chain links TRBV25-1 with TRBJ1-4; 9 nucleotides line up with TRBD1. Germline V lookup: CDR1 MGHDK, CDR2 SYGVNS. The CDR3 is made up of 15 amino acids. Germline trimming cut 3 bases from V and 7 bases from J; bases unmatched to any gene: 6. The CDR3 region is CASSDIGTGIEKLFF. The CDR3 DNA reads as TGTGCCAGCAGTGATATTGGGACAGGGATTGAAAAACTGTTTTTT.

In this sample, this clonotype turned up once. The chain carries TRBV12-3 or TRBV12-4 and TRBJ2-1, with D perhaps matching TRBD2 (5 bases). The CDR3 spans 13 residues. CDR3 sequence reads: CASCLAGVNEQFF. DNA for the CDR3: TGTGCTAGCTGCCTAGCCGGGGTTAATGAGCAGTTCTTC.

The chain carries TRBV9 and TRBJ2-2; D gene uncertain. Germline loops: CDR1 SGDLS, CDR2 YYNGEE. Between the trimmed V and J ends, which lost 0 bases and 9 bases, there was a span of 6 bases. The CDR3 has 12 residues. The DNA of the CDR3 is TGTGCCAGCAGCGTAGGAACTTGGGAGCTGTTTTTT. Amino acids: CASSVGTWELFF.

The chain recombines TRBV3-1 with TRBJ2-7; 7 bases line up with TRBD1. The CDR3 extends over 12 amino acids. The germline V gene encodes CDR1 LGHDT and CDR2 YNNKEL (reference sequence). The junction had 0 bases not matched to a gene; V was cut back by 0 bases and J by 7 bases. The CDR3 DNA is TGTGCCAGCAGCCAAGAGGGACAGGAGCAGTACTTC. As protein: CASSQEGQEQYF.

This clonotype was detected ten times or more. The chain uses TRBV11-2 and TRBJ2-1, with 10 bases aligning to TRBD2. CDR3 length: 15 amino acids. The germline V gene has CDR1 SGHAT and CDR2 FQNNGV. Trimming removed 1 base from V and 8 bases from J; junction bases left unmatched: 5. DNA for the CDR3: TGTGCCAGCAGCTTAGGGATAGCGGGGGGCTATGAGCAGTTCTTC. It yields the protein CASSLGIAGGYEQFF.

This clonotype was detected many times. This CDR3 reads CASSPRGTNEKLFF. CDR3 nucleotides: TGTGCCAGCTCACCCCGAGGGACGAATGAAAAACTGTTTTTT. This chain joins TRBV18 and TRBJ1-4; possibly TRBD1 for D (5 bases). The CDR3 covers 14 residues. The germline V gene has CDR1 KGHSH and CDR2 LQKENI. The ends were cut back, 3 bases at V and 5 bases at J, with 10 bases in the middle.

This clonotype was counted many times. The CDR3 here is CASSLKWGAVNTEAFF. The DNA of the CDR3 is TGCGCCAGCAGCTTGAAATGGGGGGCGGTGAACACTGAAGCTTTCTTT. V is TRBV5-1 and J is TRBJ1-1, with D perhaps TRBD1 (6 bases). Trimming cost V 1 base and J 0 bases, with 13 bases left between them. The CDR3 has 16 amino acids. Germline values: CDR1 SGHRS, CDR2 YFSETQ.

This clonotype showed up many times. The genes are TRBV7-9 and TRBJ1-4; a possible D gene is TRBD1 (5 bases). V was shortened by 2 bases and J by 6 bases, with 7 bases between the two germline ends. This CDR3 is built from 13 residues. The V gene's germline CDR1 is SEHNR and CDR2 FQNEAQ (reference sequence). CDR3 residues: CASSLRGDEKLFF. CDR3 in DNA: TGTGCCAGCAGCTTAAGGGGCGATGAAAAACTGTTTTTT.

CDR3 bases: TGTGCCAGCAGCTTAATGGTTTTTTTTCACTGTCGAAACCGGGACCGCTCGAACACCGGGGAGCTGTTTTTT. Its protein is CASSLMVFFHCRNRDRSNTGELFF. This sequence joins TRBV7-2 and TRBJ2-2, with D possibly being TRBD1 or TRBD2 (5 bases each). Germline loops: CDR1 SGHTA, CDR2 FQGNSA. V dropped 2 bases and J dropped 0 bases, with 34 bases sitting between them. CDR3 length: 24 residues.

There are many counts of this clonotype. For the CDR3, the DNA is TGTGCCAGCAGGAGGACAGTATCCGGGGAGCTGTTTTTT. It codes for CASRRTVSGELFF. The chain links TRBV2 to TRBJ2-2, with D possibly TRBD1 on 6 matching bases. The CDR3 has 13 amino acids. Trimming took off 6 bases at V and 6 bases at J, with 11 bases between the two ends. CDR1 and CDR2 (germline): SNHLY, FYNNEI.

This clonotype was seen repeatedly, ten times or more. The CDR3 region has the DNA TGTGCCAGCAGCTTGGGGGGTTATGGCTACACCTTC. Translation gives CASSLGGYGYTF. The chain joins TRBV5-5 to TRBJ1-2, with D unclear. The CDR3 is 12 residues long. Germline CDR1 is SGHKS and CDR2 is YYEKEE (reference sequence). The V end was cut by 0 bases, the J end by 5 bases, with 5 bases between. The full variable domain, completed using reference TRBV5-5 and TRBJ1-2, is DAGVTQSPTHLIKTRGQQVTLRCSPISGHKSVSWYQQVLGQGPQFIFQYYEKEERGRGNFPDRFSARQFPNYSSELNVNALLLGDSALYLCASSLGGYGYTFGSGTRLTVV.

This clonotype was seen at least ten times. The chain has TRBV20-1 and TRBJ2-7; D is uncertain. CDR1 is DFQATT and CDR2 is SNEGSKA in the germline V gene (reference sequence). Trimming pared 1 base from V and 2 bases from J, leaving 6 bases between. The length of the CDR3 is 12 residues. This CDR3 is CSARGGTYEQYF. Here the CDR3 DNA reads TGCAGTGCTAGAGGAGGTACCTACGAGCAGTACTTC.

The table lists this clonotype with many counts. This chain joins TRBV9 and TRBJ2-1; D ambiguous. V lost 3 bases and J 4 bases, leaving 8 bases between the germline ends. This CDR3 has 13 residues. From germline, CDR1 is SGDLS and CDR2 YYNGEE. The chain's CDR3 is CASSEDAYNEQFF. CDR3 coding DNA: TGTGCCAGCAGCGAGGACGCGTACAATGAGCAGTTCTTC.

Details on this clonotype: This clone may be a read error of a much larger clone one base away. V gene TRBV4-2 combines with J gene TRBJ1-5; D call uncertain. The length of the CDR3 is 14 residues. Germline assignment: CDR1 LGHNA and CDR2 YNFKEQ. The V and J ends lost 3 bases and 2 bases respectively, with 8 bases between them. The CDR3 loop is CASSHGDGNQPQHF. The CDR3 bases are TGTGCCAGCAGCCACGGAGATGGCAATCAGCCCCAGCATTTT.

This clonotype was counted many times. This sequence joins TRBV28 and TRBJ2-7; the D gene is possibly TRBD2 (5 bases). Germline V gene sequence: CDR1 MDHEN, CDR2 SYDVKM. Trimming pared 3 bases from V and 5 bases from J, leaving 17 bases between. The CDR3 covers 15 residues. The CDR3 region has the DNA TGTGCCAGCAGTTTTTCCGTCGGGATCCTCGACGAGCAGTACTTC. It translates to CASSFSVGILDEQYF.

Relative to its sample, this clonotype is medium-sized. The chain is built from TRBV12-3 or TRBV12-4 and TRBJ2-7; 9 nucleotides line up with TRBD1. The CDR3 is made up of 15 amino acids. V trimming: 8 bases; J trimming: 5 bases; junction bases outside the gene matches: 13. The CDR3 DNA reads TGTGCCAGCCGCCCCGAGGGGACAGGGAGGGACGAGCAGTACTTC. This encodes CASRPEGTGRDEQYF.

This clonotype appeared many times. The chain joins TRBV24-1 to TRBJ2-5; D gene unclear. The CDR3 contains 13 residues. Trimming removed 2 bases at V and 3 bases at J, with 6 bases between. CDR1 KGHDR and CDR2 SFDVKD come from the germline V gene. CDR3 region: CATSDSRKETQYF. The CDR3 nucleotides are TGTGCCACCAGTGATTCGCGAAAAGAGACCCAGTACTTC.

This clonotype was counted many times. CDR3 protein: CSVATGTRGDEQFF. As DNA, the CDR3 is TGCAGCGTGGCCACCGGGACTAGGGGCGATGAGCAGTTCTTC. V usage is TRBV29-1 and J usage is TRBJ2-1; 8 nucleotides agree with TRBD2. CDR3 size: 14 residues. V lost 6 bases, J lost 8 bases, and 12 bases stayed unmatched. Germline loops: CDR1 SQVTM, CDR2 ANQGSEA.

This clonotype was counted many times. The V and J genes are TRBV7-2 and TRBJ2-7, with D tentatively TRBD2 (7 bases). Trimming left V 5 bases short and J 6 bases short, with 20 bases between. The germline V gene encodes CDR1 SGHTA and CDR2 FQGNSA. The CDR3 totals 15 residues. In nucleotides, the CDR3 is TGTGCCAGCAGCGCCCTAGGAGGGGGGGTGGGCGAGCAGTACTTC. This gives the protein CASSALGGGVGEQYF. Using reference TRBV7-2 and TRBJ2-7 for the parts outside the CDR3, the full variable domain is GAGVSQSPSNKVTEKGKDVELRCDPISGHTALYWYRQSLGQGLEFLIYFQGNSAPDKSGLPSDRFSAERTGGSVSTLTIQRTQQEDSAVYLCASSALGGGVGEQYFGPGTRLTVT.

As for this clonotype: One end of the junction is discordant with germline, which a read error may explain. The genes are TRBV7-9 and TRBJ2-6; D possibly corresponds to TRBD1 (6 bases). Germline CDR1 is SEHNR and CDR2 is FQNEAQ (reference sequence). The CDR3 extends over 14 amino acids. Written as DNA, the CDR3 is TGTACCAGCAGCTCAGGGGCCGGGACCAACGTCCTGACTTTC. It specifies CTSSSGAGTNVLTF. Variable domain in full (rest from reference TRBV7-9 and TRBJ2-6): DTGVSQNPRHKITKRGQNVTFRCDPISEHNRLYWYRQTLGQGPEFLTYFQNEAQLEKSRLLSDRFSAERPKGSFSTLEIQRTEQGDSAMYLCTSSSGAGTNVLTFGAGSRLTVL.

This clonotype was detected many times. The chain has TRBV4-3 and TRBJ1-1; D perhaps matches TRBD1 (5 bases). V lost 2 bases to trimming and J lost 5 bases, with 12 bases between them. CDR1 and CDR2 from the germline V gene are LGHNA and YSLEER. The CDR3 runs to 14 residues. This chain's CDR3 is CASSQQRQYTEAFF. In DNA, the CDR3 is TGCGCCAGCAGCCAACAGAGACAGTATACTGAAGCTTTCTTT.

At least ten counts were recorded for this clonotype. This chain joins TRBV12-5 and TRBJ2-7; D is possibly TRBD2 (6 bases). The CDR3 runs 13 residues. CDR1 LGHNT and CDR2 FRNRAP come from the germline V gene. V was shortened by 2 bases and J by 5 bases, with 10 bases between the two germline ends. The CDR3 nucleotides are TGTGCTAGTGGTTTGTTTTCGGGAGACGAGCAGTACTTC. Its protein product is CASGLFSGDEQYF.

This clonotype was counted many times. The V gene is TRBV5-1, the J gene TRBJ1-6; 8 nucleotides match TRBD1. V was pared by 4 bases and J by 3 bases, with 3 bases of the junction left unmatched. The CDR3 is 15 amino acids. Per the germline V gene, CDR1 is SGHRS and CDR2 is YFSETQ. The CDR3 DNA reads TGCGCCAGCAGCCCGACAGGGGACTATAATTCACCCCTCCACTTT. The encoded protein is CASSPTGDYNSPLHF.

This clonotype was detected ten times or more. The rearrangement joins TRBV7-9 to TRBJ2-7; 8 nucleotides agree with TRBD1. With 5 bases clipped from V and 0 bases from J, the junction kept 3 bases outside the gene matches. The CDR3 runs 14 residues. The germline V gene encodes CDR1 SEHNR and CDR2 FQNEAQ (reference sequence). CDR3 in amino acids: CASSPGGRSYEQYF. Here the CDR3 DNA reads TGTGCCAGCAGCCCAGGGGGCCGCTCCTACGAGCAGTACTTC.

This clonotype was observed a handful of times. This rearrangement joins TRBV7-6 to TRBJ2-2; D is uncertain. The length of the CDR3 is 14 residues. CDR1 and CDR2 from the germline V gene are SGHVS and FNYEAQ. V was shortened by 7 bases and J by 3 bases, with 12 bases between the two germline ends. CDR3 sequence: CASTPHQDTGELFF. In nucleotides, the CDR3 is TGTGCCAGCACCCCCCACCAAGACACCGGGGAGCTGTTTTTT.

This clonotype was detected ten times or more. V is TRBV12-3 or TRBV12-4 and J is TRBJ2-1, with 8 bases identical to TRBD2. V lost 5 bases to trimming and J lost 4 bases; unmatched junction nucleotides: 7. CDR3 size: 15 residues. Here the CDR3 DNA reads TGTGCCAGCAGTCCTTCCCCGGGGGGGTACAATGAGCAGTTCTTC. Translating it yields CASSPSPGGYNEQFF.

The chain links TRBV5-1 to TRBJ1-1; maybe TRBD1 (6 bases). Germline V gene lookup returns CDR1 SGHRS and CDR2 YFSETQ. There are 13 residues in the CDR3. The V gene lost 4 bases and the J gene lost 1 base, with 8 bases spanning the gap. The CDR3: CASSIRGNTEAFF. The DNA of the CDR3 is TGCGCCAGCAGCATCAGGGGGAACACTGAAGCTTTCTTT.

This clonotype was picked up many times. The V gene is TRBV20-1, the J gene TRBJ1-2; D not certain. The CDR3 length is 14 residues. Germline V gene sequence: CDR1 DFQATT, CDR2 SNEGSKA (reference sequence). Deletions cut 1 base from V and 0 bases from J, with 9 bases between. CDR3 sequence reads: CSARGPGTNYGYTF. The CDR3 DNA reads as TGCAGTGCTAGAGGCCCTGGAACTAACTATGGCTACACCTTC.

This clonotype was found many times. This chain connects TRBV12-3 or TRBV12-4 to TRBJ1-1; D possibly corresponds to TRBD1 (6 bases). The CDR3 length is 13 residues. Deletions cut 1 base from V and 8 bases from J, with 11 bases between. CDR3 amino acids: CASSLGLQGEAFF. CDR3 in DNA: TGTGCCAGCAGTTTAGGACTACAGGGCGAAGCTTTCTTT.